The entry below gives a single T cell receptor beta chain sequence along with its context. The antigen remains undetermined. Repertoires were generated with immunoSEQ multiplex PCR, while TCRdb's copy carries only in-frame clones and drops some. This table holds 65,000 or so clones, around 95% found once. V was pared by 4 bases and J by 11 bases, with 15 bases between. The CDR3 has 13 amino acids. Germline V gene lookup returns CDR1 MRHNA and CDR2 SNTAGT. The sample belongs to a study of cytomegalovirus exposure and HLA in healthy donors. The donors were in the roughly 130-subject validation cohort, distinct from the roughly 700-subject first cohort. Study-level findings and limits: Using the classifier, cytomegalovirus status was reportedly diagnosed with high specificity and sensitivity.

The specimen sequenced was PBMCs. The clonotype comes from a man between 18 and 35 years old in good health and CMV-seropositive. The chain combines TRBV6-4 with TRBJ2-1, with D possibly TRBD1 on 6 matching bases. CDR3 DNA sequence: TGTGCCAGCAGTGCATCCAATAGGGACAAGCAGTTCTTC. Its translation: CASSASNRDKQFF.